This T cell receptor (beta chain) was captured by sequencing in a study of blood T cell repertoires in COVID-19. Study processing details: For nucleated cells, counts were estimated from reference gene primer amplification. Sequencing used immunoSEQ multiplex PCR; TCRdb keeps in-frame clones, though not all of them. The V and J calls and the clone size are those of that table, but D and trimming were determined from the DNA. The table records 200,000 to 300,000 clones, around nine tenths of them present only once. Recruits, aged 18 to 89 years, lived in 20 to 30 US areas. The study assigned cohorts using participant-reported clinical history. Recovered participants had two consecutive negative NP/OP PCR tests, healthcare professional clearance, or symptom resolution. This CDR3 has 15 amino acids. With V trimmed by 3 bases and J by 0 bases, 7 bases remained unmatched. Per germline, CDR1 DFQATT and CDR2 SNEGSKA (reference sequence).

This clonotype was sampled from a young woman who had recovered from COVID-19. Material for sequencing was PBMCs or T cells enriched from blood (not recorded which). V usage is TRBV20-1 and J usage is TRBJ1-2; 7 bases are a match to TRBD1. The CDR3 sequence: CSASILGGPNYGYTF. The CDR3 region has the DNA TGCAGTGCTAGTATATTAGGGGGCCCTAACTATGGCTACACCTTC.